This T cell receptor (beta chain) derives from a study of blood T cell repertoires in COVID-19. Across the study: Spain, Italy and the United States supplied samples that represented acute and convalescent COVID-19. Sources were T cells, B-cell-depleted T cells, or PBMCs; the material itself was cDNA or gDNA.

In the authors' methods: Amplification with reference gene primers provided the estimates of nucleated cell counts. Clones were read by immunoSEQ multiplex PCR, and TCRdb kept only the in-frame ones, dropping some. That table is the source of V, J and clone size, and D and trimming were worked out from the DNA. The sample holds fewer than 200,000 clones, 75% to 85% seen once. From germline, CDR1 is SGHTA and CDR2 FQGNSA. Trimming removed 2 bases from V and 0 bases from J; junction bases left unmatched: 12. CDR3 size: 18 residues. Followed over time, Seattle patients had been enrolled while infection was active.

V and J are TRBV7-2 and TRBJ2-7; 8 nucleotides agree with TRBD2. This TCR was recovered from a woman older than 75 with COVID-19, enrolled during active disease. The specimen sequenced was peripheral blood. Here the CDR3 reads CASSLIGIGGGYSYEQYF. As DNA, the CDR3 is TGTGCCAGCAGCTTAATCGGCATCGGGGGGGGATACTCCTACGAGCAGTACTTC. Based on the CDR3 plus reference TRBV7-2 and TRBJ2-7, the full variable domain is GAGVSQSPSNKVTEKGKDVELRCDPISGHTALYWYRQSLGQGLEFLIYFQGNSAPDKSGLPSDRFSAERTGGSVSTLTIQRTQQEDSAVYLCASSLIGIGGGYSYEQYFGPGTRLTVT.